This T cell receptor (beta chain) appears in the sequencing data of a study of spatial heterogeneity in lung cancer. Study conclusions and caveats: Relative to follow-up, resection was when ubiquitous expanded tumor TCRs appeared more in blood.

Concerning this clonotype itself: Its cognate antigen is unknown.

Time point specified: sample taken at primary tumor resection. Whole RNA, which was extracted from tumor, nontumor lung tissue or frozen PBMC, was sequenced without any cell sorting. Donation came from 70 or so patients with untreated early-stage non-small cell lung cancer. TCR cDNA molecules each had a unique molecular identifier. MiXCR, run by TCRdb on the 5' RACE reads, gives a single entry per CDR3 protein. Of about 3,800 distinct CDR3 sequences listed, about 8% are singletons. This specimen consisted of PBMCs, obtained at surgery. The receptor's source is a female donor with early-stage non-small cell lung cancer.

The CDR3 DNA is TGTGCCAGCAGCACCCTAGAGGGCGGCGGGGAGCTGTTTTTT. Residues: CASSTLEGGGELFF. V gene TRBV7-2 combines with J gene TRBJ2-2, with D perhaps TRBD2 (5 bases). In germline, CDR1 is SGHTA, CDR2 FQGNSA. The ends were cut back, 5 bases at V and 7 bases at J, with 14 bases in the middle. This CDR3 comprises 14 residues.